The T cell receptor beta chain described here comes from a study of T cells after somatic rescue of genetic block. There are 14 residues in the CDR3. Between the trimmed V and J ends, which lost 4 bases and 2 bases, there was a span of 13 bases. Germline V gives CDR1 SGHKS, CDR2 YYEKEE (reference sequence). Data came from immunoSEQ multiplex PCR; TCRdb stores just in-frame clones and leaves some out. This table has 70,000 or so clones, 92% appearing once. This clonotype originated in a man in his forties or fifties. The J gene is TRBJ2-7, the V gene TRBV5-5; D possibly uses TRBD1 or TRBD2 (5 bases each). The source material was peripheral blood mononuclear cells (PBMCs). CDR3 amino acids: CASSATGTTYEQYF. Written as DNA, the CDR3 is TGTGCCAGCAGCGCCACCGGGACGACCTACGAGCAGTACTTC.